This T cell receptor (beta chain) stems from a study of blood T cell repertoires in COVID-19. On the study more broadly: COVID-19 samples from acute and convalescent phases originated in the United States, Italy and Spain. Sources were T cells, B-cell-depleted T cells, or PBMCs; the material itself was cDNA or gDNA.

Per the original data handling: Reference gene primers were amplified, and this amplification served to estimate nucleated cell counts. Only in-frame clones appear in the TCRdb table, and some are missing; sequencing was by immunoSEQ multiplex PCR. The V and J calls and the clone size are those of that table, but D and trimming were determined from the DNA. The sample lists about 180,000 clones; around 83% were seen once. The CDR3 totals 16 residues. Germline CDR1 is MNHNY and CDR2 is SVGAGI (reference sequence). The V end lost 5 bases, the J end lost 0 bases, and 17 bases lay between the germline ends.

The TCR comes from a young woman with active or convalescent COVID-19. This sequence joins TRBV6-6 and TRBJ2-7; tentatively, D is TRBD1 (6 bases). Sequencing input: peripheral blood. DNA of the CDR3: TGTGCCAGCAGTAAACCCCAGACAGGAAGCTCCTACGAGCAGTACTTC. As protein: CASSKPQTGSSYEQYF.